Below, 28 T cell receptor beta chains from the same sample are listed, as sequenced in a study of blood T cell repertoires in COVID-19. Clones were sequenced by immunoSEQ multiplex PCR, and TCRdb holds only the in-frame ones, with some missing. The sample comprises hundreds of thousands of clones, about 83% of which are singletons, and around 4.6% rests with the top ten. The source material was PBMCs or T cells enriched from blood (not recorded which). The receptor source for this set is a woman in her forties or fifties who had been exposed to COVID-19.

The table lists this clone with a few counts. The rearrangement uses TRBV11-3 and TRBJ2-1; 12 bases fit TRBD1. Germline trimming cut 5 bases from V and 6 bases from J; bases unmatched to any gene: 8. The V gene's germline CDR1 is SGHNT and CDR2 YENEEA. The CDR3 is made up of 16 amino acids. CDR3 protein: CASSAGTGGNSNEQFF. CDR3 DNA: TGTGCCAGCAGCGCAGGGACAGGGGGCAACTCCAATGAGCAGTTCTTC.

The V call is TRBV18, the J call TRBJ1-1, with no clear D. Trimming removed 3 bases from V and 4 bases from J, with 3 bases in between. CDR1 and CDR2 from the germline V gene are KGHSH and LQKENI. The CDR3 runs 11 residues. CDR3 DNA sequence: TGTGCCAGCTCACCCTCCACTGAAGCTTTCTTT. Residues: CASSPSTEAFF.

The V call is TRBV3-1 (or the pseudogene TRBV3-2), the J call TRBJ2-2, with D tentatively TRBD2 (6 bases). The V gene lost 0 bases and the J gene lost 7 bases, with 9 bases spanning the gap. CDR3 length equals 14 residues. The germline V gene encodes CDR1 LGHDT and CDR2 YNNKEL (reference sequence). The CDR3 nucleotides are TGTGCCAGCAGCCAAGATGGAGGGCTCGGGGAGCTGTTTTTT. It yields the protein CASSQDGGLGELFF.

This chain joins TRBV28 and TRBJ1-2, with a weak D call TRBD1 (5 bases). The CDR3 runs to 14 residues. With 4 bases removed from V and 4 bases from J, the gap between germline ends came to 13 bases. Germline CDR1 reads MDHEN; CDR2 reads SYDVKM. CDR3 nucleotides: TGTGCCAGCAGTTCACCAGGGTTAGGCTATGGCTACACCTTC. As protein: CASSSPGLGYGYTF.

J is TRBJ1-5 and V is TRBV5-5; no definite D call. Trimming took 2 bases from V and 4 from J, leaving 7 bases between them. The CDR3 is 13 amino acids. Germline loops: CDR1 SGHKS, CDR2 YYEKEE (reference sequence). This CDR3 reads CASSLPGNQPQHF. CDR3 sequence (DNA): TGTGCCAGCAGCTTACCGGGGAATCAGCCCCAGCATTTT.

This clone was seen only once. V usage is TRBV5-1 and J usage is TRBJ1-1, with D tentatively TRBD1 (5 bases). Looked up from germline, CDR1 is SGHRS and CDR2 is YFSETQ. The ends were cut back, 4 bases at V and 1 base at J, with 11 bases in the middle. This CDR3 region has 14 residues. The CDR3 protein is CASSLRVGNTEAFF. The CDR3 nucleotides are TGCGCCAGCAGCCTCAGGGTCGGGAACACTGAAGCTTTCTTT.

The V gene is TRBV9, the J gene TRBJ2-7, with 9 bases identical to TRBD2. V was pared by 7 bases and J by 3 bases, with 8 bases of the junction left unmatched. The CDR3 covers 14 residues. Germline CDR1 SGDLS, CDR2 YYNGEE. The CDR3 nucleotides are TGTGCCAGCCCCTTTCTTAGCGGGGGCTACGAGCAGTACTTC. Protein sequence: CASPFLSGGYEQYF.

J is TRBJ2-1 and V is TRBV3-1 (or the pseudogene TRBV3-2), with 10 bases that match TRBD2. The germline gives CDR1 LGHDT, CDR2 YNNKEL (reference sequence). There are 14 residues in the CDR3. Trimming at V came to 6 bases and at J to 6 bases, leaving 5 bases not matched to a gene. Here the CDR3 reads CASRWTSGTNEQFF. The CDR3 DNA follows: TGTGCCAGCAGGTGGACTAGCGGAACCAATGAGCAGTTCTTC.

With regard to this clone: The sample holds other DNA sequences that translate to the same CDR3. V is TRBV12-3 or TRBV12-4 and J is TRBJ1-6; tentative D call: TRBD1 (5 bases). The CDR3 covers 13 residues. Trimming cost V 3 bases and J 9 bases, with 9 bases left between them. This CDR3 is CASSLGGGSPLHF. The CDR3 nucleotides read TGTGCCAGCAGTTTGGGGGGTGGTTCACCCCTCCACTTT.

The V and J genes are TRBV11-2 and TRBJ2-1; 14 bases map to TRBD2. The CDR3 loop spans 16 amino acids. Germline values: CDR1 SGHAT, CDR2 FQNNGV. V trimming: 2 bases; J trimming: 6 bases; junction bases outside the gene matches: 3. The CDR3 sequence: CASSLLGLAGANEQFF. The CDR3, as DNA: TGTGCCAGCAGCTTACTGGGACTAGCGGGGGCCAATGAGCAGTTCTTC.

The chain recombines TRBV5-8 with TRBJ1-6; maybe TRBD1 (5 bases). Germline CDR1 and CDR2: SGHTS and YDEGEE. This CDR3 contains 13 residues. The V and J ends lost 4 bases and 7 bases respectively, with 9 bases between them. The CDR3 is CASSVYRNSPLHF. The CDR3 DNA reads TGTGCCAGCAGCGTCTACAGGAATTCACCCCTCCACTTT.

This rearrangement joins TRBV6-1 to TRBJ1-2, with D possibly matching TRBD1 (5 bases). The CDR3 loop spans 13 amino acids. Germline V lookup: CDR1 MNHNS, CDR2 SASEGT. Trimming stripped 1 base from V and 5 bases from J, with 8 bases between. The CDR3 DNA reads TGTGCCAGCAGTGAAGGGTCAGGGTATGGCTACACCTTC. Protein sequence: CASSEGSGYGYTF.

The chain is built from TRBV15 and TRBJ1-6; possibly TRBD1 for D (5 bases). From germline, CDR1 is LNHNV and CDR2 YYDKDF (reference sequence). This CDR3 has 14 residues. V was pared by 0 bases and J by 11 bases, with 11 bases between. For the CDR3, the DNA is TGTGCCACCAGCAGAGACCTCGGACAACCACCCCTCCACTTT. Its protein is CATSRDLGQPPLHF. The whole variable domain, filled in from reference TRBV15 and TRBJ1-6, reads DAMVIQNPRYQVTQFGKPVTLSCSQTLNHNVMYWYQQKSSQAPKLLFHYYDKDFNNEADTPDNFQSRRPNTSFCFLDIRSPGLGDTAMYLCATSRDLGQPPLHFGNGTRLTVT.

CDR3 DNA sequence: TGTGCTAGTGGTGAATTCCCGGTAGTGGACAGGGGGCAAGGGGGAAATGAAAAACTGTTTTTT. It is translated as CASGEFPVVDRGQGGNEKLFF. V gene TRBV12-5 combines with J gene TRBJ1-4; 11 bases are shared with TRBD1. Germline V CDR1 and CDR2: LGHNT, FRNRAP. The V segment lost 5 bases and the J segment 5 bases; nucleotides outside the gene matches: 22. The CDR3 runs 21 residues. Variable domain in full (rest from reference TRBV12-5 and TRBJ1-4): DARVTQTPRHKVTEMGQEVTMRCQPILGHNTVFWYRQTMMQGLELLAYFRNRAPLDDSGMPKDRFSAEMPDATLATLKIQPSEPRDSAVYFCASGEFPVVDRGQGGNEKLFFGSGTQLSVL.

The V gene is TRBV7-2, the J gene TRBJ2-2, with a tentative D call TRBD2 (6 bases). Germline CDR1 is SGHTA and CDR2 is FQGNSA. This CDR3 is built from 16 residues. Trimming removed 0 bases at V and 7 bases at J, with 15 bases between. DNA for the CDR3: TGTGCCAGCAGCTTAGCCGGGGGTAGTGGGAGCGGGGAGCTGTTTTTT. Protein product: CASSLAGGSGSGELFF.

The rearrangement links TRBV4-1 to TRBJ2-2; the match to TRBD2 covers 9 bases. In germline, CDR1 is MGHRA, CDR2 YSYEKL. There are 16 residues in the CDR3. With 6 bases clipped from V and 2 bases from J, the junction kept 7 bases outside the gene matches. In nucleotides, the CDR3 is TGCGCCAGCAGTCCGCGGGGGGGTGGTAACACCGGGGAGCTGTTTTTT. Its protein is CASSPRGGGNTGELFF.

The chain links TRBV7-9 to TRBJ1-6; D gene uncertain. The V gene lost 5 bases and the J gene lost 8 bases, with 16 bases spanning the gap. CDR1 SEHNR and CDR2 FQNEAQ come from the germline V gene (reference sequence). The CDR3 runs 15 residues. CDR3 residues: CASSISRKAHSPLHF. Here the CDR3 DNA reads TGTGCCAGCAGCATAAGCAGGAAGGCCCATTCACCCCTCCACTTT.

The CDR3 nucleotides are TGTGCCAGCAGCCCCCGGCGGGGTGGAAATGAGCAGTTCTTC. Encoded protein: CASSPRRGGNEQFF. The rearrangement joins TRBV6-5 to TRBJ2-1; weak D call: TRBD2 (6 bases). Germline V gene sequence: CDR1 MNHEY, CDR2 SVGAGI. V dropped 6 bases and J dropped 7 bases, with 16 bases sitting between them. CDR3 size: 14 residues.

This chain connects TRBV5-1 to TRBJ2-5; 12 positions agree with TRBD2. V lost 3 bases to trimming and J lost 4 bases; unmatched junction nucleotides: 10. The V gene's germline CDR1 is SGHRS and CDR2 YFSETQ. The CDR3 consists of 17 residues. CDR3 sequence: CASSSSRLAGDVETQYF. The DNA of the CDR3 is TGCGCCAGCAGCTCGTCCAGACTAGCGGGGGATGTAGAGACCCAGTACTTC.

The chain couples TRBV7-2 to TRBJ2-7; the match to TRBD1 covers 7 bases. CDR1 is SGHTA and CDR2 is FQGNSA in the germline V gene. This CDR3 is 15 amino acids long. Trimming cost V 3 bases and J 6 bases; bases outside gene matches: 11. CDR3 nucleotide sequence: TGTGCCAGCAGCTTGGGAGACAGGGCCTCGGGCGAGCAGTACTTC. It yields the protein CASSLGDRASGEQYF.

The V gene is TRBV18, the J gene TRBJ1-5; 7 bases map to TRBD1. The CDR3 is 14 residues long. Trimming took 4 bases from V and 7 from J; bases not matched to a gene: 7. Germline V gives CDR1 KGHSH, CDR2 LQKENI. The CDR3: CASSRDRDDQPQHF. For the CDR3, the DNA is TGTGCCAGCTCACGCGACAGGGACGACCAGCCCCAGCATTTT.

The chain has TRBV4-3 and TRBJ2-7; TRBD2 agrees at 7 bases. Germline-derived CDR1 and CDR2 are LGHNA and YSLEER. With V trimmed by 3 bases and J by 0 bases, 8 bases remained unmatched. This CDR3 has 16 amino acids. CDR3 bases: TGCGCCAGCAGCCACTCGGCTGGGGGGGGCTCCTACGAGCAGTACTTC. Its translation: CASSHSAGGGSYEQYF.

V is TRBV7-8 and J is TRBJ1-2; 10 nucleotides align to TRBD1. Looked up from germline, CDR1 is SGHVS and CDR2 is FQNEAQ. The CDR3 totals 14 residues. Trimming at V came to 5 bases and at J to 8 bases, leaving 8 bases not matched to a gene. CDR3 sequence: CASSPRQGARGYTF. CDR3 bases: TGTGCCAGCAGCCCTAGACAGGGGGCCCGGGGCTACACCTTC.

The genes are TRBV5-8 and TRBJ2-7; 7 bases line up with TRBD1. V was pared by 2 bases and J by 0 bases, with 8 bases of the junction left unmatched. The germline CDR1 and CDR2 sequences are SGHTS and YDEGEE. This CDR3 region has 16 residues. The CDR3 nucleotides read TGTGCCAGCAGCTTACTCAAGGACAGGTACTCCTACGAGCAGTACTTC. Protein product: CASSLLKDRYSYEQYF.

The chain has TRBV4-3 and TRBJ1-1; no clear D gene. Germline assignment: CDR1 LGHNA and CDR2 YSLEER. CDR3 length: 15 amino acids. V lost 0 bases to trimming and J lost 4 bases, with 12 bases between them. CDR3 region: CASSQDPARSTEAFF. DNA for the CDR3: TGCGCCAGCAGCCAAGATCCTGCCAGAAGCACTGAAGCTTTCTTT.

The genes are TRBV6-6 and TRBJ2-1, with TRBD1 matching over 7 bases. There are 16 residues in the CDR3. Germline V lookup: CDR1 MNHNY, CDR2 SVGAGI (reference sequence). V trimming: 2 bases; J trimming: 2 bases; junction bases outside the gene matches: 6. Here the CDR3 DNA reads TGTGCCAGCAGTTACCGGGGACAGCCCCCCTACAATGAGCAGTTCTTC. Translating gives CASSYRGQPPYNEQFF.

The chain combines TRBV27 with TRBJ1-4; D not resolved. Germline-derived CDR1 and CDR2 are MNHEY and SMNVEV (reference sequence). The germline V and J ends were trimmed by 7 bases and 6 bases, with 9 bases remaining between them. CDR3 size: 12 residues. The DNA of the CDR3 is TGTGCCAGCAAATCGGGGTATGAAAAACTGTTTTTT. Amino acid sequence: CASKSGYEKLFF.

This chain joins TRBV23-1 and TRBJ1-3; D is perhaps TRBD1 (6 bases). TRBV23-1 is marked as an open reading frame, function uncertain. The CDR3 sequence is 17 residues long. V was cut by 3 bases and J by 4 bases, with 19 bases left in between. The CDR3 DNA reads as TGCGCCAGCAGTCACAAGGGACACGGTAGAGGAGGAAACACCATATATTTT. Protein sequence: CASSHKGHGRGGNTIYF.